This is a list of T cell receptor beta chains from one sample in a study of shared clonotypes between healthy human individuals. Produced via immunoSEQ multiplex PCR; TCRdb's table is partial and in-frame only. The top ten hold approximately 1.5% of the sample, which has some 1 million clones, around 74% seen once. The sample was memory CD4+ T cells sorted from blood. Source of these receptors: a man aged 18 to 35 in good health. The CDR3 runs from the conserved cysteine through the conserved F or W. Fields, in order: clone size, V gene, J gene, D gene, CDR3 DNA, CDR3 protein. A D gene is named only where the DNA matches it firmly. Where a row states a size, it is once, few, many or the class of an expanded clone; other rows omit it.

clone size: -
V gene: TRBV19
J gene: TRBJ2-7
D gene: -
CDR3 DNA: TGTGCCAGTAGCCCGGGGGGCGGGCCCTACGAGCAGTACTTC
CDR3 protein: CASSPGGGPYEQYF

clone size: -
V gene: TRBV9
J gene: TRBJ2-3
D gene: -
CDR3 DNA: TGTGCCACCTCTCGGAGGGTATCCACAGATACGCAGTATTTT
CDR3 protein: CATSRRVSTDTQYF

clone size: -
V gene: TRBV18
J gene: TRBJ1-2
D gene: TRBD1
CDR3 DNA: TGTGCCAGCTCACCGGGACAGGGGCATGGCTACACCTTC
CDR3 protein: CASSPGQGHGYTF

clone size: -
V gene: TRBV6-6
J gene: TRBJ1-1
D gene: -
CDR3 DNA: TGTGCCAGCAGTTATTCCAGGGAAGTGCCCCCTGAAGCTTTCTTT
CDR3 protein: CASSYSREVPPEAFF

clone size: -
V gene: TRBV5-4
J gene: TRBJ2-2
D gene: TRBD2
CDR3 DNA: TGTGCCAGCAGCCCAATCCCCGCTAGCGGGGTAGCCGGGGAGCTGTTTTTT
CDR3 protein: CASSPIPASGVAGELFF

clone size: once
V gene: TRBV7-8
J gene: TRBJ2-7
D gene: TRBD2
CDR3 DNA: TGTGCCAGCAGCTTAAACGCGGGGGACTACGAGCAGTACTTC
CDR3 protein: CASSLNAGDYEQYF

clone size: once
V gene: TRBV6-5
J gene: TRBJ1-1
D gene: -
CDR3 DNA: TGTGCCAGCAGTTCCCAGGGCACTGAAGCTTTCTTT
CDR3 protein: CASSSQGTEAFF

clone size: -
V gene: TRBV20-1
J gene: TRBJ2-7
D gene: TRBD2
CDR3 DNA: TGCAGTGCTCCTAGAGAGGGACTAAAGTACTTC
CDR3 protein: CSAPREGLKYF

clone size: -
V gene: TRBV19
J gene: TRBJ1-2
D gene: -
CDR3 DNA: TGTGCCAGTAGTCGCCGGACCGAAAACTATGGCTACACCTTC
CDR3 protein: CASSRRTENYGYTF

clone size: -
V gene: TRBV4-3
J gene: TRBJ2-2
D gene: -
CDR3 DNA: TGCGCCAGCAGCCAAGTTATTAGTCTGGGGGAGACCGGGGAGCTGTTTTTT
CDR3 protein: CASSQVISLGETGELFF

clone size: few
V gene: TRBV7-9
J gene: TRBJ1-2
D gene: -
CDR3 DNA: TGTGCCAGCAGCCTCCAAGTGGGGCTGCGCTACACCTTC
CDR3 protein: CASSLQVGLRYTF

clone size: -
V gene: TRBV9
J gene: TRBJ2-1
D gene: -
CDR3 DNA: TGTGCCAGCAGCGTAGGGGCAGGGTCCTACAATGAGCAGTTCTTC
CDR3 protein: CASSVGAGSYNEQFF

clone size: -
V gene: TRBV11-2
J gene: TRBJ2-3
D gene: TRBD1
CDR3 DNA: TGTGCCAGCAGCCCGCGGGACAGGGACACAGATACGCAGTATTTT
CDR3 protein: CASSPRDRDTDTQYF

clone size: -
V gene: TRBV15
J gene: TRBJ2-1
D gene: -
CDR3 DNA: TGTGCCACCAGCAGAGACTTGCCCAGGGGTGAAATACAGTTCTTC
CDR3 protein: CATSRDLPRGEIQFF

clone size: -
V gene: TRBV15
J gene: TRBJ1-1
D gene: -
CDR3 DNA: TGTGCCACCAGACCCGGTGGGCGGAACACTGAAGCTTTCTTT
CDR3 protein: CATRPGGRNTEAFF

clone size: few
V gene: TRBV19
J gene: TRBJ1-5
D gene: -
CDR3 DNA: TGTGCCAGTGGGTCGGTATATAGCAATCAGCCCCAGCATTTT
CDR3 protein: CASGSVYSNQPQHF

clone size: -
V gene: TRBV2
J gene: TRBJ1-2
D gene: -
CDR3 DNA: TGTGCCAGCAGCGGGAATTCTAACTATGGCTACACCTTC
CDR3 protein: CASSGNSNYGYTF

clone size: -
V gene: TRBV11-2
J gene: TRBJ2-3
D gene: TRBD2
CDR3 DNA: TGTGCCAGCAGCTTAATGGTCGCGGGAGGCTACACAGATACGCAGTATTTT
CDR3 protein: CASSLMVAGGYTDTQYF

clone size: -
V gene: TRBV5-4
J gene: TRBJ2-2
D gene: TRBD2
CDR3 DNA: TGTGCCAGCAGCTCCAGACGGGGGGAGAACACCGGGGAGCTGTTTTTT
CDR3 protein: CASSSRRGENTGELFF

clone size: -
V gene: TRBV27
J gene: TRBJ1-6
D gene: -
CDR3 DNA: TGTGCCAGCAGCGCCCTCGGAGGATATAGAAATTCACCCCTCCACTTT
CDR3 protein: CASSALGGYRNSPLHF

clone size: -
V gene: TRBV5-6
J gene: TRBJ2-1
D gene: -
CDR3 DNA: TGTGCCAGCAGCTTGGCCAGCGGCAATGAGCAGTTCTTC
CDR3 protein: CASSLASGNEQFF

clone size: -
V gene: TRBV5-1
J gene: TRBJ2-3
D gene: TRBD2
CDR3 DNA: TGCGCCAGCAGCTCCCGACTAGCGGGGGACACAGATACGCAGTATTTT
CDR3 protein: CASSSRLAGDTDTQYF

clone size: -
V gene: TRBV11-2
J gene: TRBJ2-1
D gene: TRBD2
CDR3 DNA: TGTGCCAGCAGCTTTTTTACTAGCGGGGGACTATCCTACAATGAGCAGTTCTTC
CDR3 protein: CASSFFTSGGLSYNEQFF

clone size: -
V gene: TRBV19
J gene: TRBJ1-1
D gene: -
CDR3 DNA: TGTGCCAGTAGTATGAGGTCCCTGGGGAACACTGAAGCTTTCTTT
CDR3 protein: CASSMRSLGNTEAFF

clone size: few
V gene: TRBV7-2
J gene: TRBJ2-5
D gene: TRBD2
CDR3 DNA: TGTGCCAGCAGCCTACAAGCGGGAGGCGAGACCCAGTACTTC
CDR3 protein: CASSLQAGGETQYF

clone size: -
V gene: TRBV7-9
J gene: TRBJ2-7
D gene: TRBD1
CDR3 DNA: TGTGCCAGCAGCTTCGACAGGGGGCAATACGAGCAGTACTTC
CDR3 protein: CASSFDRGQYEQYF

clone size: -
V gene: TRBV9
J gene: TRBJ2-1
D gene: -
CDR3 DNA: TGTGCCAGCAGCGTAGGTCCAGGGATAGGGACCTACAATGAGCAGTTCTTC
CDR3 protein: CASSVGPGIGTYNEQFF

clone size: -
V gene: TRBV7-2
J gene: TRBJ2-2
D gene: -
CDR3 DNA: TGTGCCAGCAGCTGGGGTGGTTCGGGGACCGGGGAGCTGTTTTTT
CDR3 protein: CASSWGGSGTGELFF

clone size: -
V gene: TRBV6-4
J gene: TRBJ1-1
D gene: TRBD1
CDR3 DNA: TGTGCCAGCAGTGAAATAGTAGACAGGGAGTCGTACACTGAAGCTTTCTTT
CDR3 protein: CASSEIVDRESYTEAFF

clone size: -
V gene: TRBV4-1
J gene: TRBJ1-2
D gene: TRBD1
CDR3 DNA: TGCGCCAGCAGCCCAGAGGACAGGGTCGGAGGCTACACCTTC
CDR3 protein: CASSPEDRVGGYTF

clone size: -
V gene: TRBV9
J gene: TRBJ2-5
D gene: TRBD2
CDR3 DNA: TGTGCCAGCAGCGTATTCGGGGGGGCCCAAGAGACCCAGTACTTC
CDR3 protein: CASSVFGGAQETQYF

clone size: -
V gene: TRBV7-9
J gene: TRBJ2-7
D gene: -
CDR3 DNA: TGTGCCAGCAGCTTAGAGTTGCAGGGCATCCACGAGCAGTACTTC
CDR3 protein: CASSLELQGIHEQYF

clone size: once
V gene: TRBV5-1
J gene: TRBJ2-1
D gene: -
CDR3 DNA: TGCGCCAGCAGCTGGACAGTTGACAATGAGCAGTTCTTC
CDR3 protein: CASSWTVDNEQFF

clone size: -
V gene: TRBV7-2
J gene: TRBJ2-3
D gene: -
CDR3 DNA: TGTGCCAGCAGCTTATCTCAAAGCACAGATACGCAGTATTTT
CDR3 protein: CASSLSQSTDTQYF

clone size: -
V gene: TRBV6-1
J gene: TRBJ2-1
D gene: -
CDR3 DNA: TGTGCCAGCACGGTCGGGCCCTTTTCAGTAGGCGAGCAGTTCTTC
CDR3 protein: CASTVGPFSVGEQFF

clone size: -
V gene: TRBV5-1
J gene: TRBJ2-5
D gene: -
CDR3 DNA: TGCGCCAGCAGCCGGGGGTCCAGGGAGACCCAGTACTTC
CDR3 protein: CASSRGSRETQYF

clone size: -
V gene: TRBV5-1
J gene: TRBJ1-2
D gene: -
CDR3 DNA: TGCGCCAGCAGCCCCGGGGGGGCGGGTAACTATGGCTACACCTTC
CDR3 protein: CASSPGGAGNYGYTF

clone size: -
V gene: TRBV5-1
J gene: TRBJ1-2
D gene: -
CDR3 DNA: TGCGCCAGCAGCTTGGCAGGGTTGAGTGGCTACACCTTC
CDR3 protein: CASSLAGLSGYTF

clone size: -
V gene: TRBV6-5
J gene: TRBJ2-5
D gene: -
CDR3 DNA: TGTGCCAGCAGTTACGCAGAGACCCAGTACTTC
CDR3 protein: CASSYAETQYF

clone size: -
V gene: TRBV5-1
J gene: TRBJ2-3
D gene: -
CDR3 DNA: TGCGCCAGCAGCACCACCGACAGCACAGATACGCAGTATTTT
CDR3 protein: CASSTTDSTDTQYF

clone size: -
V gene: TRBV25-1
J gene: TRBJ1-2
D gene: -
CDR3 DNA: TGTGCCAGCAGTGATACGGTCTATGGCTACACCTTC
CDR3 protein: CASSDTVYGYTF

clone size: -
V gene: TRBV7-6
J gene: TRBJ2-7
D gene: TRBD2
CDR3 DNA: TGTGCCAGCAGCTTATCTTTGGGGGGGATAAGGAACGACGAGCAGTACTTC
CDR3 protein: CASSLSLGGIRNDEQYF

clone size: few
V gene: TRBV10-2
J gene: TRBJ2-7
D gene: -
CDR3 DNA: TGCGCCAGCAGTGAGTCGAATTGGCTGCCGTCCTACGAGCAGTACTTC
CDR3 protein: CASSESNWLPSYEQYF

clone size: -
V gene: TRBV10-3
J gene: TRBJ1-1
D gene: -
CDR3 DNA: TGTGCCATCCAGTGGGGGAACACTGAAGCTTTCTTT
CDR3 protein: CAIQWGNTEAFF

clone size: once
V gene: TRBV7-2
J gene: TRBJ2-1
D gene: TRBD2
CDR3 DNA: TGTGCCAGCAGCTCCAGCGGGACCTCCTACAATGAGCAGTTCTTC
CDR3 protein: CASSSSGTSYNEQFF

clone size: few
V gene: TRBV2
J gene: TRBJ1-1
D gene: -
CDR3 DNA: TGTGCCAGCAGGTCGACAGGGAACACTGAAGCTTTCTTT
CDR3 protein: CASRSTGNTEAFF

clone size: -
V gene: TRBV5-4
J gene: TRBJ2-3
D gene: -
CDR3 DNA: TGTGCCAGCAGCTTGGCCGGACCTAGCACAGATACGCAGTATTTT
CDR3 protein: CASSLAGPSTDTQYF

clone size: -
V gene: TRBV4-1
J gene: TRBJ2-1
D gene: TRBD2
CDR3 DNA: TGCGCCAGCAGCCAGAAACCTAGCGGGGGAATAAGCTACAATGAGCAGTTCTTC
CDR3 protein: CASSQKPSGGISYNEQFF

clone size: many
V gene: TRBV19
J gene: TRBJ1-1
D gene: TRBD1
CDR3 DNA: TGTGCCAGTAGTCCCCGGACAGGGCTAGGGAACACTGAAGCTTTCTTT
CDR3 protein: CASSPRTGLGNTEAFF

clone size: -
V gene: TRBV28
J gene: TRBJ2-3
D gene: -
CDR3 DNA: TGTGCCAGCACGCAGGGGGGTACAGATACGCAGTATTTT
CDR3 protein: CASTQGGTDTQYF

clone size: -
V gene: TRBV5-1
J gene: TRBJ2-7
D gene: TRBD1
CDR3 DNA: TGCGCCAGCAGCGCACAGGGGGCTGGGGGAATAGCGTACTTC
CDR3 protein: CASSAQGAGGIAYF

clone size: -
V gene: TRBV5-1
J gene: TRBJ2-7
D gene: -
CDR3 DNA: TGCGCCAGCAGCGCCGATAAAACGCCCTACGAGCAGTACTTC
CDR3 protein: CASSADKTPYEQYF

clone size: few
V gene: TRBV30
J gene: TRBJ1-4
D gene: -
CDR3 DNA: TGTGCCTGGAGTGCGGGGGGGAAAAAACTGTTTTTT
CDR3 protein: CAWSAGGKKLFF

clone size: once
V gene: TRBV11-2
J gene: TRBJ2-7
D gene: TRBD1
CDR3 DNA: TGTGCCAGCAGCTCTTCGACAGGGTTCGGCTACGAGCAGTACTTC
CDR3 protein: CASSSSTGFGYEQYF

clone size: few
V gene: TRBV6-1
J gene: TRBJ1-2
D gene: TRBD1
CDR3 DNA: TGTGCCAGCAGCAGGGACAGCGGCTATGGCTACACCTTC
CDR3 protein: CASSRDSGYGYTF

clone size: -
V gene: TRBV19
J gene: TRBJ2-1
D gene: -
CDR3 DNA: TGTGCCAGTAGTATTCCGGGCCGTTCTGGAAACAATGAGCAGTTCTTC
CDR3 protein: CASSIPGRSGNNEQFF

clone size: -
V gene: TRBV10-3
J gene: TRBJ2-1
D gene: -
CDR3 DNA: TGTGCCATCAGTGAGTCGACAGTTACTATGGGCAATGAGCAGTTCTTC
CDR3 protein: CAISESTVTMGNEQFF